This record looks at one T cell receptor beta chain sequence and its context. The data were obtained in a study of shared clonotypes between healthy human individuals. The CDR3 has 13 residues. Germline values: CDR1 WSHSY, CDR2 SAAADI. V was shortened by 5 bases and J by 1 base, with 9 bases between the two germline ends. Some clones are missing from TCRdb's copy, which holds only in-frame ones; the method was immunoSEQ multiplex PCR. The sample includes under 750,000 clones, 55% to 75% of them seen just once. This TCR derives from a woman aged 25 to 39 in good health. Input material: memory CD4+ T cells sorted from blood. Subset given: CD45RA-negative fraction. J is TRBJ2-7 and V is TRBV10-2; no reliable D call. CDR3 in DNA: TGCGCCAGCAGTCAGACGGCATCCTACGAGCAGTACTTC. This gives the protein CASSQTASYEQYF.